The clone carrying this T cell receptor beta chain was counted a few times. Original methodology: The assay estimated nucleated cells by amplifying reference gene primers. The method was immunoSEQ multiplex PCR; TCRdb's version includes in-frame clones alone and lacks a portion of them. From that table come the V and J calls and clone size; the DNA was used to work out D and trimming. The profile shows about 150,000 clones, over 75% of them singletons. Germline CDR1 is LGHDT and CDR2 is YNNKEL (reference sequence). The CDR3 is 13 residues long. V was pared by 6 bases and J by 4 bases, with 12 bases between. This specimen belongs to a study of blood T cell repertoires in COVID-19. Whole-study context: Samples came from the United States, Italy and Spain, spanning acute and convalescent COVID-19. The cDNA or gDNA used as material had been derived from T cells, B-cell-depleted T cells, or PBMCs.

This receptor was obtained from a man in his sixties with active or convalescent COVID-19. The chain combines TRBV3-1 (or the pseudogene TRBV3-2) with TRBJ1-1; tentatively, D is TRBD1 (6 bases). The specimen sequenced was peripheral blood. CDR3 sequence reads: CASRPSGVTEAFF. CDR3 in DNA: TGTGCCAGCAGGCCTTCAGGGGTCACTGAAGCTTTCTTT.